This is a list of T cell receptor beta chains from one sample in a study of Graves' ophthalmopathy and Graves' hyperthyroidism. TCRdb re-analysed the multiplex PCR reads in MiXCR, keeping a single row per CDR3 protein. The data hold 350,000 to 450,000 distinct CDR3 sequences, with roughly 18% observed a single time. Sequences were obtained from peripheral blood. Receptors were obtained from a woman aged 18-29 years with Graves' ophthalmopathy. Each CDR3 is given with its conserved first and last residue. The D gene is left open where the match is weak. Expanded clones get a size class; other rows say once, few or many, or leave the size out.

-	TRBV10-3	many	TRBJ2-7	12	TGTGCCATCAGTGGGGGGAGGTCCGAGCAGTACTTC	CAISGGRSEQYF
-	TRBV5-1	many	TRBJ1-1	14	TGCGCCAGCAGCTTGGGGACCGGGTCACTAGGAGCTTTCTTT	CASSLGTGSLGAFF
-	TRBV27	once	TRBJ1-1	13	TGTGCCAGCAGTTTATCGGGGCTCCCTGAAGCTTTCTTT	CASSLSGLPEAFF
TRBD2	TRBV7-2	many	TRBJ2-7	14	TGTGCCAGCACCCGAGGACCCGGGGACTACGAGCAATACTTC	CASTRGPGDYEQYF
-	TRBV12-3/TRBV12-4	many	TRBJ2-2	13	TGTGCCAGCAGTTCCCCGTTCACCGGGGAGCTGTTTTTT	CASSSPFTGELFF
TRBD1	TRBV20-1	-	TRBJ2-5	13	TGCAGTGCTAGCTCCCCAGGGGGTGAGACCCAGTACTTC	CSASSPGGETQYF
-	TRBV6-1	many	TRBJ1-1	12	TGTGCCAGCAAACAGGGAGGCACTGAAGCTTTCTTT	CASKQGGTEAFF
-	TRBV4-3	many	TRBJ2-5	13	TGCGCCAGCAGCCAAGATGGGGGGCAGACCCAGTACTTC	CASSQDGGQTQYF
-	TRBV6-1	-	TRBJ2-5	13	TGTGCCAGCTCATTTGGATGGCGGGAGACCCAGTACTTC	CASSFGWRETQYF
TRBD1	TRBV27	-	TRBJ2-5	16	TGTGCCAGCAGTTTGTCTGGGACAGGGTATCGAGAGACCCAGTACTTC	CASSLSGTGYRETQYF
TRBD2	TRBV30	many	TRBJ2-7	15	TGTGCCTGGAGTGTCGGCCTAGCGGGAACTAACGAGCAGTACTTC	CAWSVGLAGTNEQYF
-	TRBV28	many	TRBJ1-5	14	TGTGCCAGCAGTTTACCCGGCGGCCATCAGCCCCAGCATTTT	CASSLPGGHQPQHF
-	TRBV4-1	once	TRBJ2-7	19	TGCGCCAGCAGCCAAGAAGTTGCGGGTGGCGGAGCGCCTGCGAGTGGGCAGTACTTC	CASSQEVAGGGAPASGQYF
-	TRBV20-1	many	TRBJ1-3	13	TGCAGTGCTCAAGTCACAGTTGGGAACACCATATATTTT	CSAQVTVGNTIYF
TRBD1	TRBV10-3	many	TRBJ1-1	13	TGTGCCACCAGTGACAGGGAGAACACTGAAGCTTTCTTT	CATSDRENTEAFF
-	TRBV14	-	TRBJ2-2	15	TGTGCCAGCAGCCGATTCAAATCTGTGACCGGGGAGCTGTTTTTT	CASSRFKSVTGELFF
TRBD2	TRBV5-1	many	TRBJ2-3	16	TGCGCCAGCAGCTTCTTCATAGCGGGGGACACAGATACGCAGTATTTT	CASSFFIAGDTDTQYF
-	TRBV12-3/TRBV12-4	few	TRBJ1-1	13	TGTGCCAGCATTATTTCGGGGTTCCCTGAAGCTTTCTTT	CASIISGFPEAFF
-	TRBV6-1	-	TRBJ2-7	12	TGTGCCAGCACAGGACAACCCTACGAGCAGTACTTC	CASTGQPYEQYF
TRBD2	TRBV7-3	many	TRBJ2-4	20	TGTGCCAGCAGCTTAACGCTTGGCGGGAGTAACGTTCGGGCCAAAAACATTCAGTACTTC	CASSLTLGGSNVRAKNIQYF
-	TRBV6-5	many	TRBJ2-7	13	TGTGCCAGCAGTTACAGGGAAGCTCTTACGGAGTACTTC	CASSYREALTEYF
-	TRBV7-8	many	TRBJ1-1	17	TGTGCCAGCAGCTTTTCCGCAGGTCGTCGCATGAACACTGAAGCTTTCTTT	CASSFSAGRRMNTEAFF
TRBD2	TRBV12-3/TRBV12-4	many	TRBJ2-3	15	TGTGCCAGCCAAAGGTCGGGACTACGCACAGATACGCAGTATTTT	CASQRSGLRTDTQYF
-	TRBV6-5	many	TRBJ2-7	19	TGTGCCAGCAGCGGAGTCGCGACAGGCATCACCCCCCCCCCCTACGAGCAGTACTTC	CASSGVATGITPPPYEQYF